The entry below describes one TCR beta chain. Its antigen is not identified. Random hexamers were used to reverse transcribe an amount of roughly 0.5 to 1 ug RNA. Amplification of TCR beta CDR3 used immunoSEQ multiplex PCR across 54 Vbeta and 13 Jbeta. MiXCR, applied by TCRdb to the immunoSEQ multiplex PCR reads, yields one record per CDR3 protein. This sample has more than 150,000 distinct CDR3 sequences, with 92% found just once. The germline V gene encodes CDR1 SQVTM and CDR2 ANQGSEA. CDR3 length: 14 residues. With 1 base clipped from V and 2 bases from J, the junction kept 3 bases outside the gene matches. This specimen comes from a study of CD8 T cells in Susac syndrome. Findings and limits, study-wide: A relatively small number of individuals underwent TCR sequencing and HLA analysis.

Controls matched for age and sex were healthy donors. TEMRA cells were enriched by FACS, while CD8+ and CD4+ T cells were obtained through a negative isolation that was performed magnetically. This receptor was identified in a human donor in good health. J is TRBJ2-3 and V is TRBV29-1; TRBD1 matches 7 bases. The sequenced sample consisted of CD4+ T cells from PBMCs. CDR3 coding DNA: TGCAGCGTTGAAGGACAGGGTCACACAGATACGCAGTATTTT. Protein sequence: CSVEGQGHTDTQYF.